What follows are 15 T cell receptor beta chains derived from one specimen sequenced in a study of blood T cell repertoires in COVID-19. Libraries were prepared by immunoSEQ multiplex PCR; TCRdb keeps only in-frame clonotypes and omits some of them. The table has tens of thousands of clones, 70% to 90% seen once; the top ten hold approximately 5%. Material: peripheral blood. The origin of the receptors is a woman aged 70-85 years with active COVID-19.

This clone appeared once. The chain recombines TRBV11-3 with TRBJ2-7; TRBD2 agrees at 12 bases. With V trimmed by 0 bases and J by 6 bases, 12 bases remained unmatched. The CDR3 length is 18 residues. Germline V gene lookup returns CDR1 SGHNT and CDR2 YENEEA. The DNA of the CDR3 is TGTGCCAGCAGCTTAGATGGACAGCTTGAACTAGCGGGGGGCGAGCAGTACTTC. Amino acid sequence: CASSLDGQLELAGGEQYF. The entire variable domain, with the rest obtained from reference TRBV11-3 and TRBJ2-7, is as follows: EAGVVQSPRYKIIEKKQPVAFWCNPISGHNTLYWYLQNLGQGPELLIRYENEEAVDDSQLPKDRFSAERLKGVDSTLKIQPAELGDSAVYLCASSLDGQLELAGGEQYFGPGTRLTVT.

The rearrangement uses TRBV29-1 and TRBJ2-7; 7 positions match TRBD2. V dropped 6 bases and J dropped 6; count of bases not matched to a gene: 11. CDR3 length: 13 amino acids. Germline CDR1 and CDR2: SQVTM and ANQGSEA. In nucleotides, the CDR3 is TGCAGCGTCCCCATGGGTGGGGAGGGCGAGCAGTACTTC. This encodes CSVPMGGEGEQYF.

The rearrangement links TRBV7-3 to TRBJ2-3; D gene ambiguous. Germline V lookup: CDR1 SGHTA, CDR2 FQGTGA. This CDR3 contains 14 residues. V lost 2 bases and J 2 bases, leaving 8 bases between the germline ends. The CDR3 protein is CASSLGWATDTQYF. For the CDR3, the DNA is TGTGCCAGCAGCTTAGGTTGGGCCACAGATACGCAGTATTTT.

A few counts support this clone. This sequence joins TRBV9 and TRBJ2-7; D not certain. Trimming cost V 1 base and J 0 bases, with 8 bases left between them. The CDR3 runs to 14 residues. The germline V gene has CDR1 SGDLS and CDR2 YYNGEE. CDR3 sequence reads: CASSVYGSSYEQYF. DNA for the CDR3: TGTGCCAGCAGCGTATATGGCAGCTCCTACGAGCAGTACTTC.

The chain combines TRBV2 with TRBJ2-5; D gene uncertain. CDR1 is SNHLY, CDR2 FYNNEI, per germline. Between the trimmed V and J ends, which lost 8 bases and 2 bases, there was a span of 12 bases. The CDR3 length is 13 residues. In DNA, the CDR3 is TGTGCCAGCGACCGGAGCCCACAAGAGACCCAGTACTTC. Its protein product is CASDRSPQETQYF. The full variable domain, rest sourced from reference TRBV2 and TRBJ2-5, is EPEVTQTPSHQVTQMGQEVILRCVPISNHLYFYWYRQILGQKVEFLVSFYNNEISEKSEIFDDQFSVERPDGSNFTLKIRSTKLEDSAMYFCASDRSPQETQYFGPGTRLLVL.

The chain joins TRBV6-5 to TRBJ1-1; possibly TRBD1 for D (6 bases). Germline-derived CDR1 and CDR2 are MNHEY and SVGAGI. V dropped 4 bases and J dropped 2 bases, with 14 bases sitting between them. This CDR3 is built from 15 residues. The CDR3 sequence: CASSSLPGVNTEAFF. The CDR3 region has the DNA TGTGCCAGCAGTTCTCTCCCAGGGGTCAACACTGAAGCTTTCTTT.

V usage is TRBV5-4 and J usage is TRBJ2-1, with 13 bases lining up with TRBD2. The CDR3 totals 17 residues. V gave up 0 bases and J gave up 2 bases; unmatched junction bases: 2. Germline V CDR1 and CDR2: SGHNT, YYREEE (reference sequence). Here the CDR3 reads CASSLGLAGGPYNEQFF. The CDR3 DNA reads TGTGCCAGCAGCTTGGGACTAGCGGGGGGACCCTACAATGAGCAGTTCTTC.

This clone was found once. The genes are TRBV5-6 and TRBJ2-7; D is perhaps TRBD2 (5 bases). The CDR3 is made up of 15 amino acids. Looked up from germline, CDR1 is SGHDT and CDR2 is YYEEEE. Trimming removed 4 bases from V and 4 bases from J, with 18 bases in between. CDR3 sequence: CASSRMDEGGYEQYF. CDR3 DNA sequence: TGTGCCAGCAGCCGCATGGATGAGGGCGGGTACGAGCAGTACTTC.

J is TRBJ2-2 and V is TRBV5-1; TRBD1 aligns across 8 bases. The CDR3 covers 16 residues. V lost 0 bases to trimming and J lost 5 bases; unmatched junction nucleotides: 6. Germline assignment: CDR1 SGHRS and CDR2 YFSETQ. CDR3 coding DNA: TGCGCCAGCAGCTTGGTCCAGGGGGCAGGGACCGGGGAGCTGTTTTTT. This gives the protein CASSLVQGAGTGELFF.

CDR3 region: CASTLQLAQTQYF. As DNA, the CDR3 is TGTGCCAGCACCCTCCAGCTAGCTCAGACCCAGTACTTC. The chain has TRBV5-6 and TRBJ2-5; perhaps TRBD2 as D (5 bases). V dropped 6 bases and J dropped 6 bases, with 15 bases sitting between them. The CDR3 is 13 residues long. Germline V lookup: CDR1 SGHDT, CDR2 YYEEEE.

This clone was found once. The chain recombines TRBV14 with TRBJ2-2, with 9 bases fitting TRBD2. Unmatched junction bases numbered 3, after V lost 0 bases and J lost 7 bases. CDR3 length equals 15 residues. Looked up from germline, CDR1 is SGHDN and CDR2 is FVKESK. The CDR3 nucleotides read TGTGCCAGCAGCCAAGAGCGGGGGGGCTTCGGGGAGCTGTTTTTT. It encodes CASSQERGGFGELFF. The whole variable domain, filled in from reference TRBV14 and TRBJ2-2, reads EAGVTQFPSHSVIEKGQTVTLRCDPISGHDNLYWYRRVMGKEIKFLLHFVKESKQDESGMPNNRFLAERTGGTYSTLKVQPAELEDSGVYFCASSQERGGFGELFFGEGSRLTVL.

This clone has more than one count but fewer than ten. The gene calls are TRBV5-1 and TRBJ2-2; tentatively, D is TRBD1 (5 bases). Germline V gene data show CDR1 as SGHRS and CDR2 as YFSETQ. The ends were cut back, 0 bases at V and 6 bases at J, with 6 bases in the middle. This CDR3 is built from 13 residues. The CDR3 here is CASSLDRPGELFF. The CDR3 region has the DNA TGCGCCAGCAGCTTGGACAGGCCCGGGGAGCTGTTTTTT.

This clone was observed a single time. J is TRBJ1-4 and V is TRBV20-1; D not certain. Trimming left V 6 bases short and J 5 bases short, with 4 bases between. CDR1 is DFQATT and CDR2 is SNEGSKA in the germline V gene (reference sequence). The CDR3 covers 10 residues. The CDR3 loop reads CSALNEKLFF. For the CDR3, the DNA is TGCAGTGCCCTCAATGAAAAACTGTTTTTT.

The chain couples TRBV10-3 to TRBJ2-7, with D possibly being TRBD1 (6 bases). Germline assignment: CDR1 ENHRY and CDR2 SYGVKD. The CDR3 length is 13 residues. Trimming took 3 bases from V and 6 from J, leaving 12 bases between them. The CDR3 here is CAISDSGTSEQYF. The CDR3 coding sequence is TGTGCCATCAGTGATTCCGGGACATCCGAGCAGTACTTC.

Only a few counts were recorded for this clone. The DNA of the CDR3 is TGTGCCAGCAGCTTAGGTCTAGCGGGGGCAGATACGCAGTATTTT. It specifies CASSLGLAGADTQYF. The chain combines TRBV11-1 with TRBJ2-3; 10 positions match TRBD2. Germline-derived CDR1 and CDR2 are SGHAT and FQDESV (reference sequence). V lost 1 base, J lost 4 bases, and 2 bases stayed unmatched. The CDR3 has 15 amino acids.